The 15 T cell receptor beta chains listed next were all sequenced from one sample in a study of T cell responses to AZD1222 COVID-19 vaccine. Profiling relied on immunoSEQ multiplex PCR, and the TCRdb table lists in-frame clones only, not all of them. The data show 100,000 or so clones, more than 75% seen once. This material consisted of peripheral blood, taken on day 0 of AZD1222 vaccination. These TCRs come from an adult in good health.

The CDR3 here is CASSAYRGSPEAFF. DNA of the CDR3: TGTGCCAGCAGTGCCTACAGGGGGTCACCTGAAGCTTTCTTT. This chain links TRBV2 with TRBJ1-1, with 8 bases lining up with TRBD1. The CDR3 extends over 14 amino acids. With V trimmed by 4 bases and J by 6 bases, 7 bases remained unmatched. Germline V gives CDR1 SNHLY, CDR2 FYNNEI. Full variable domain (remainder filled in from reference TRBV2 and TRBJ1-1): EPEVTQTPSHQVTQMGQEVILRCVPISNHLYFYWYRQILGQKVEFLVSFYNNEISEKSEIFDDQFSVERPDGSNFTLKIRSTKLEDSAMYFCASSAYRGSPEAFFGQGTRLTVV.

This sequence joins TRBV5-5 and TRBJ2-5; 12 bases are shared with TRBD1. CDR1 and CDR2 from the germline V gene are SGHKS and YYEKEE (reference sequence). The CDR3 has 16 amino acids. J gave up 5 bases and V 4 bases, and 9 bases lay outside the gene matches. The CDR3: CASSTGTGGAGETQYF. CDR3 coding DNA: TGTGCCAGCAGCACGGGGACAGGGGGCGCCGGGGAGACCCAGTACTTC.

In this sample, this clone turned up a few times. The J gene is TRBJ1-1, the V gene TRBV5-1; no reliable D call. Germline values: CDR1 SGHRS, CDR2 YFSETQ. This CDR3 has 15 residues. Trimming removed 4 bases at V and 1 base at J, with 14 bases between. This CDR3 is CASSPQSFGNTEAFF. The CDR3 DNA reads as TGCGCCAGCAGCCCTCAGTCGTTCGGGAACACTGAAGCTTTCTTT.

The CDR3 region is CASSVGVWAGGTSYNEQFF. CDR3 bases: TGTGCCAGCAGCGTAGGGGTATGGGCGGGAGGCACCTCCTACAATGAGCAGTTCTTC. The chain recombines TRBV9 with TRBJ2-1; 8 bases agree with TRBD2. CDR1 is SGDLS, CDR2 YYNGEE, per germline. This CDR3 has 19 amino acids. With 0 bases clipped from V and 0 bases from J, the junction kept 11 bases outside the gene matches.

V usage is TRBV20-1 and J usage is TRBJ2-7; tentative D call: TRBD2 (5 bases). The V end was cut by 5 bases, the J end by 3 bases, with 8 bases between. This CDR3 has 11 amino acids. CDR1 and CDR2 from the germline V gene are DFQATT and SNEGSKA (reference sequence). DNA for the CDR3: TGCAGTGCTTTTACTAGCTACGAGCAGTACTTC. Its translation is CSAFTSYEQYF.

V usage is TRBV19 and J usage is TRBJ2-1; 7 bases match TRBD2. Germline CDR1 reads LNHDA; CDR2 reads SQIVND (reference sequence). The CDR3 is 14 residues long. With V trimmed by 7 bases and J by 0 bases, 3 bases remained unmatched. The CDR3 protein is CASKLAVSYNEQFF. CDR3 nucleotides: TGTGCCAGTAAGCTAGCGGTCTCCTACAATGAGCAGTTCTTC.

The chain joins TRBV7-5 to TRBJ1-2. TRBV7-5 is labeled a pseudogene. The CDR3 contains 14 residues. CDR3 region: CVRSLARCNYGYTF. The CDR3 coding sequence is TGTGTCAGAAGCTTAGCTCGGTGTAACTATGGCTACACCTTC.

The chain combines TRBV2 with TRBJ2-7; 8 nucleotides line up with TRBD2. V dropped 7 bases and J dropped 3; count of bases not matched to a gene: 5. Per the germline V gene, CDR1 is SNHLY and CDR2 is FYNNEI. This CDR3 is 13 amino acids long. This CDR3 reads CASKASGYYEQYF. The CDR3 bases are TGTGCCAGCAAGGCTAGCGGGTACTACGAGCAGTACTTC.

This chain links TRBV9 with TRBJ2-1; 8 bases agree with TRBD2. In germline, CDR1 is SGDLS, CDR2 YYNGEE. V was pared by 2 bases and J by 6 bases, with 1 base of the junction left unmatched. This CDR3 is 13 amino acids long. CDR3 sequence reads: CASSVSGGNEQFF. For the CDR3, the DNA is TGTGCCAGCAGCGTCAGCGGGGGCAATGAGCAGTTCTTC.

The gene calls are TRBV3-1 (or the pseudogene TRBV3-2) and TRBJ2-7; D remains unclear. Germline assignment: CDR1 LGHDT and CDR2 YNNKEL (reference sequence). The CDR3 runs to 14 residues. Trimming cost V 0 bases and J 2 bases, with 8 bases left between them. DNA of the CDR3: TGTGCCAGCAGCCAAGACTGGGGTGCCTACGAGCAGTACTTC. It yields the protein CASSQDWGAYEQYF.

This clone came up once. This CDR3 reads CASSQDQFPTEAFF. DNA of the CDR3: TGTGCCAGCAGCCAAGACCAATTCCCCACTGAAGCTTTCTTT. The J gene is TRBJ1-1, the V gene TRBV3-1 (or the pseudogene TRBV3-2); D not certain. The length of the CDR3 is 14 residues. The ends were cut back, 0 bases at V and 4 bases at J, with 9 bases in the middle. The germline gives CDR1 LGHDT, CDR2 YNNKEL (reference sequence).

The chain carries TRBV2 and TRBJ1-5; no clear D gene. Trimming left V 0 bases short and J 0 bases short, with 6 bases between. The CDR3 is made up of 15 amino acids. Germline CDR1 SNHLY, CDR2 FYNNEI. In nucleotides, the CDR3 is TGTGCCAGCAGTGAAGCGTCAGGTAGCAATCAGCCCCAGCATTTT. Protein sequence: CASSEASGSNQPQHF.

In this sample, this clone turned up once. The CDR3 protein is CASSQGRKETQYF. The CDR3, as DNA: TGTGCCAGCAGCCAGGGAAGAAAAGAGACCCAGTACTTC. The rearrangement links TRBV7-9 to TRBJ2-5; D may be TRBD1 (5 bases). The V gene lost 5 bases and the J gene lost 3 bases, with 10 bases spanning the gap. Germline CDR1 is SEHNR and CDR2 is FQNEAQ (reference sequence). CDR3 size: 13 residues.

The chain carries TRBV7-8 and TRBJ1-6, with 10 bases fitting TRBD1. J was trimmed by 8 bases and V by 1 base; bases with no gene match: 5. From germline, CDR1 is SGHVS and CDR2 FQNEAQ. CDR3 size: 16 residues. The CDR3 reads CASSLGDRGQYSPLHF. The CDR3, as DNA: TGTGCCAGCAGCTTAGGAGACAGGGGGCAGTATTCACCCCTCCACTTT.

The rearrangement uses TRBV18 and TRBJ1-5; maybe TRBD1 (6 bases). Trimming removed 2 bases from V and 0 bases from J, with 8 bases in between. This CDR3 contains 15 residues. Germline CDR1 and CDR2: KGHSH and LQKENI. CDR3 sequence: CASSPGTNSNQPQHF. Written as DNA, the CDR3 is TGTGCCAGCTCACCAGGGACAAATAGCAATCAGCCCCAGCATTTT.